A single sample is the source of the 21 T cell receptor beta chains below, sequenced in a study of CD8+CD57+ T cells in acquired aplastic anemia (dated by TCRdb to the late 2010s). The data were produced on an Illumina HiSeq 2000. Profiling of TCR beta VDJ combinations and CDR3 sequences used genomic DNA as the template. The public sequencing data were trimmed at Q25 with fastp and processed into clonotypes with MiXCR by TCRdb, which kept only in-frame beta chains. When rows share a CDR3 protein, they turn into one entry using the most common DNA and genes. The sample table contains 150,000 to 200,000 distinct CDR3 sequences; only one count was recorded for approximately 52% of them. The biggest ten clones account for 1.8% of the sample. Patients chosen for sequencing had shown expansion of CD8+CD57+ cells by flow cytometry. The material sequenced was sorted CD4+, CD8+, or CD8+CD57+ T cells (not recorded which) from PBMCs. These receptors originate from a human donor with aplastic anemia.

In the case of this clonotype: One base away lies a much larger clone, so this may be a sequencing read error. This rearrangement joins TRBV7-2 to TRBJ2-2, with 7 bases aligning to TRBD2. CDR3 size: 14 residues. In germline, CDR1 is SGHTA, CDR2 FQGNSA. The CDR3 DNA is TGTGCCGGCAGCTCGTTTAGCGGGACCGGGGAGCTGTTTTTT. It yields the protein CAGSSFSGTGELFF.

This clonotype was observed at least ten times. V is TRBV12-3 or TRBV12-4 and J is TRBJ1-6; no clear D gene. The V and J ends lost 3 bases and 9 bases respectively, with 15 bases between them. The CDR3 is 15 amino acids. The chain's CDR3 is CASSFGSRASSPLHF. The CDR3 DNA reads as TGTGCCAGCAGTTTCGGGTCTCGGGCGTCTTCACCCCTCCACTTT.

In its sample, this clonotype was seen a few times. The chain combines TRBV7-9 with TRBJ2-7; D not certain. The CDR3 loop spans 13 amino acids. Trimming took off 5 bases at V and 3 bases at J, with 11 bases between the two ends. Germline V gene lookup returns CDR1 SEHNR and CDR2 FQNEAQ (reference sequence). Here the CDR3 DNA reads TGTGCCAGCAGCCAACCCCCGGTCTACGAGCAGTACTTC. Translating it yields CASSQPPVYEQYF.

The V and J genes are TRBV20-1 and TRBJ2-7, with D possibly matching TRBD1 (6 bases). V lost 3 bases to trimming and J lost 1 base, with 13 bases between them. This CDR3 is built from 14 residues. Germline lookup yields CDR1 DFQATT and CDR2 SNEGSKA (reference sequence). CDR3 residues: CSASVNTGSYEQYF. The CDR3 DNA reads TGCAGTGCTAGTGTGAATACAGGGTCCTACGAGCAGTACTTC.

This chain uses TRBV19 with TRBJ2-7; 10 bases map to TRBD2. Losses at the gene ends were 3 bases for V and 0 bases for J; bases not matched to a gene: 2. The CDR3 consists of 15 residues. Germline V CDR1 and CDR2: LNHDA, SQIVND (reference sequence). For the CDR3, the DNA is TGTGCCAGTAGTATCTCTAGCGGGAGCTCCTACGAGCAGTACTTC. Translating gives CASSISSGSSYEQYF.

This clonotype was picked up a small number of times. The chain's CDR3 is CASRIRASSPLHF. The CDR3 DNA reads TGTGCCAGCAGGATCAGGGCGAGTTCACCCCTCCACTTT. The chain couples TRBV2 to TRBJ1-6; TRBD1 is a possible D gene (5 bases). The germline V gene encodes CDR1 SNHLY and CDR2 FYNNEI. CDR3 length equals 13 residues. V lost 6 bases, J lost 9 bases, and 12 bases lay in between.

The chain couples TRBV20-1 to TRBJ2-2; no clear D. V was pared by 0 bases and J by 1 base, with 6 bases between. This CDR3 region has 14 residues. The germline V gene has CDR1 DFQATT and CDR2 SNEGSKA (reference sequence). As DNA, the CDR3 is TGCAGTGCTAGAGAGTTCCAGAACACCGGGGAGCTGTTTTTT. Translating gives CSAREFQNTGELFF.

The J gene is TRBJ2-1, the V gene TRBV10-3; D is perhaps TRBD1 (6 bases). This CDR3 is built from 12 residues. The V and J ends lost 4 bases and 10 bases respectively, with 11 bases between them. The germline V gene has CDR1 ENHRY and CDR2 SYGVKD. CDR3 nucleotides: TGTGCCATCAGTGTCAAAGGACAGGAGCAGTTCTTC. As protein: CAISVKGQEQFF.

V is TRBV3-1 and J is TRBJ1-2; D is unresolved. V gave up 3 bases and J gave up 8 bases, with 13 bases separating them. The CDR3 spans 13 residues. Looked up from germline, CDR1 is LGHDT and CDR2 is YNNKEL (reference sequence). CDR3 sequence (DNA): TGTGCCAGCAGCCACTCCACGTCGGGCGGCTACACCTTC. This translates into CASSHSTSGGYTF.

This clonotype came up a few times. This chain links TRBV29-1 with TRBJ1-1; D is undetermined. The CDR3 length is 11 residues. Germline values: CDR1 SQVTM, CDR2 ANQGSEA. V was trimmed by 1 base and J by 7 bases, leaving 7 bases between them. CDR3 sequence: CSVEADVEAFF. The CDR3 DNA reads TGCAGCGTTGAAGCGGACGTTGAAGCTTTCTTT.

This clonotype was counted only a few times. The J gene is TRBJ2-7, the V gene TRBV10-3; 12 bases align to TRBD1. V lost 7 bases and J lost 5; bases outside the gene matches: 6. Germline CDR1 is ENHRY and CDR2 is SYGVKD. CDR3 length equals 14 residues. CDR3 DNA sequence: TGTGCCATCAATACCGGGACAGGGGGCAACGAGCAGTACTTC. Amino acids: CAINTGTGGNEQYF.

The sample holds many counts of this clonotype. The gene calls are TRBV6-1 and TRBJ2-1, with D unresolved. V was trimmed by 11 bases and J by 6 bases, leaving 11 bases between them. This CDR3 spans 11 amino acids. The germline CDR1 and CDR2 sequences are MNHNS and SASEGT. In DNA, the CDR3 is TGTGCCTCTCAGCGAGCCAATGAGCAGTTCTTC. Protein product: CASQRANEQFF.

The CDR3 protein is CATSESAYGYTF. The CDR3 DNA reads TGTGCCACCAGTGAAAGTGCTTATGGCTACACCTTC. This chain connects TRBV24-1 to TRBJ1-2, with D hard to call. Germline lookup yields CDR1 KGHDR and CDR2 SFDVKD. The ends were cut back, 4 bases at V and 5 bases at J, with 7 bases in the middle. CDR3 length: 12 amino acids.

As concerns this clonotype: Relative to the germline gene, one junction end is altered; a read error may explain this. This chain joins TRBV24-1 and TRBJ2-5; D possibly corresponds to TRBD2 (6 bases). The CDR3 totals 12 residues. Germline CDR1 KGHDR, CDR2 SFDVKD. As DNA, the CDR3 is TGTGCCTCCGGAGGGTCCCAAGAGGCCCAGTACTTC. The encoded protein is CASGGSQEAQYF.

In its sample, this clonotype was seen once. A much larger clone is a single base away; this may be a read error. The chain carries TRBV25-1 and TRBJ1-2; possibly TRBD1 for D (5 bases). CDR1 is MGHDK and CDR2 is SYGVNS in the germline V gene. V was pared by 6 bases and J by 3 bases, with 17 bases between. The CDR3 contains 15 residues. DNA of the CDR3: TGTGCCAGCAGGTCCCTTTTCCCAGGGTACTATGGCTACACCTTC. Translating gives CASRSLFPGYYGYTF.

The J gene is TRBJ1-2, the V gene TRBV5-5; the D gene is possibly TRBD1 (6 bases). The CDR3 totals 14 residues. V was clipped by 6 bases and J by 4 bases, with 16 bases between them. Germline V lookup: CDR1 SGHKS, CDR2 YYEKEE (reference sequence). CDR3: CASTAGRGVYGYTF. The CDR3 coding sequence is TGTGCCAGCACCGCCGGGAGGGGGGTCTATGGCTACACCTTC. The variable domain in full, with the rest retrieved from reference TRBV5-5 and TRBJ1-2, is DAGVTQSPTHLIKTRGQQVTLRCSPISGHKSVSWYQQVLGQGPQFIFQYYEKEERGRGNFPDRFSARQFPNYSSELNVNALLLGDSALYLCASTAGRGVYGYTFGSGTRLTVV.

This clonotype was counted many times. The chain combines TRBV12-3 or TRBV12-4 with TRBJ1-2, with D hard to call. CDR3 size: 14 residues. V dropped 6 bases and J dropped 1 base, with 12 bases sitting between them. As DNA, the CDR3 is TGTGCCAGCAGCCCTTCTTCTAATAACTATGGCTACACCTTC. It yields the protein CASSPSSNNYGYTF.

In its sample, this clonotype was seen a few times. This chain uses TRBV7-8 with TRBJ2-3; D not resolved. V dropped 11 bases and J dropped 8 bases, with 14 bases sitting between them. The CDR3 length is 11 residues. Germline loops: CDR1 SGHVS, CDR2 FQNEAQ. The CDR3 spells CAGHRLGTQYF. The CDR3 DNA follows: TGTGCCGGCCACCGGTTGGGTACGCAGTATTTT.

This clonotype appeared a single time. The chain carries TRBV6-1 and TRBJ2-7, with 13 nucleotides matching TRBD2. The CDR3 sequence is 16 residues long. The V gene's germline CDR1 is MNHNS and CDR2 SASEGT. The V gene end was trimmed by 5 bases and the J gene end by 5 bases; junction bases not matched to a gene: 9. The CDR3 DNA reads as TGTGCCAGCAGTATCTGGACTAGCGGGAGCATCAACGAGCAGTACTTC. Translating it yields CASSIWTSGSINEQYF.

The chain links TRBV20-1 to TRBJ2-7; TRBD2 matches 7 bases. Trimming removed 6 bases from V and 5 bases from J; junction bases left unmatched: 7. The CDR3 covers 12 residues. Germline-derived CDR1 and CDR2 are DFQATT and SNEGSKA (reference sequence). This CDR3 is CSARGEANEQYF. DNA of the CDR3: TGCAGTGCCCGGGGGGAAGCCAACGAGCAGTACTTC.

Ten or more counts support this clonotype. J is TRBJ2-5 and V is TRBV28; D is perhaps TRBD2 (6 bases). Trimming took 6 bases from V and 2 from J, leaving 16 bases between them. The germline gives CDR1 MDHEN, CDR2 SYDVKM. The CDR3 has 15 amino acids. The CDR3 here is CASRQPLAEQETQYF. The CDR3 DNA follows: TGTGCCAGCAGACAACCCTTAGCGGAACAAGAGACCCAGTACTTC.